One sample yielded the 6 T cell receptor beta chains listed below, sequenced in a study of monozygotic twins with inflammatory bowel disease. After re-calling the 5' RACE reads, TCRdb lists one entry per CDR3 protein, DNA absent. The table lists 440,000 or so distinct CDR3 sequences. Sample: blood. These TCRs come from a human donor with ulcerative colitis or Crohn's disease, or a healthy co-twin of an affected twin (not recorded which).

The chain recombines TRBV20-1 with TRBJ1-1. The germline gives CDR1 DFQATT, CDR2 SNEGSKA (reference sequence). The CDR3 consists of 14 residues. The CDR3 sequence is CSARGQYMNTEAFF.

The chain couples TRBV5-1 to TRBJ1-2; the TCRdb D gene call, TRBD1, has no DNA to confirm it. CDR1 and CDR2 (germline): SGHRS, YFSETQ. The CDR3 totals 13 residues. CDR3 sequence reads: CASSLSGRSGYTF.

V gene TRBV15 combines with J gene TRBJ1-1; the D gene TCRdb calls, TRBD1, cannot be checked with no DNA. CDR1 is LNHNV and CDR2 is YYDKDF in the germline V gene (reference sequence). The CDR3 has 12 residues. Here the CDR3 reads CATSTPGTEAFF.

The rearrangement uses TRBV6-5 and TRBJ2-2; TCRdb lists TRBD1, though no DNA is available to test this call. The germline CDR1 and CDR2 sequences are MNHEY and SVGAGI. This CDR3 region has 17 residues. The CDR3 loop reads CASSYSMLQDHTGELFF.

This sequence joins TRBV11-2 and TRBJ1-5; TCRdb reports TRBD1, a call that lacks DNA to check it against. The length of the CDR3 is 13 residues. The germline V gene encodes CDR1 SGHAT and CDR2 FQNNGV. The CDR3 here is CASAPGGNQPQHF.

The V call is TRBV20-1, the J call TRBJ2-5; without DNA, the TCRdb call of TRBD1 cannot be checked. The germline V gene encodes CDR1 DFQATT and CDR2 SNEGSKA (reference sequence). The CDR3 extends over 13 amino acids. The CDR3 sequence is CSAGPRGEETQYF.